These 18 T cell receptor beta chains were sequenced from one sample in a study of blood T cell repertoires in COVID-19. Clones were read by immunoSEQ multiplex PCR, and TCRdb kept only the in-frame ones, dropping some. Of approximately 21,000 clones in the sample, less than 90% were seen once. Sequenced material: peripheral blood. The receptor set was obtained from a human donor with acute or convalescent COVID-19. The donor label of this sample is uncertain.

The rearrangement links TRBV4-1 to TRBJ2-3; D call uncertain. Germline lookup yields CDR1 MGHRA and CDR2 YSYEKL. The CDR3 consists of 15 residues. The V and J ends lost 1 base and 0 bases respectively, with 8 bases between them. This CDR3 is CASSQGAVSTDTQYF. The CDR3 DNA reads TGCGCCAGCAGCCAAGGGGCAGTCAGCACAGATACGCAGTATTTT.

The count of this clone is one. The rearrangement links TRBV19 to TRBJ1-5, with 7 bases aligning to TRBD1. From germline, CDR1 is LNHDA and CDR2 SQIVND (reference sequence). After removal of 4 bases from V and 7 bases from J, the junction contained 7 bases not matched to a gene. The CDR3 covers 14 residues. CDR3 coding DNA: TGTGCCAGTAGTAAGACAGGGAGAGAACAGCCCCAGCATTTT. Translated: CASSKTGREQPQHF.

This chain joins TRBV6-5 and TRBJ1-1; 10 bases align to TRBD1. Germline loops: CDR1 MNHEY, CDR2 SVGAGI. The CDR3 has 15 amino acids. V lost 6 bases to trimming and J lost 1 base; unmatched junction nucleotides: 5. The CDR3 DNA is TGTGCCAGCAGCGTGGGACAGGGGAAGAACACTGAAGCTTTCTTT. Translated: CASSVGQGKNTEAFF.

The rearrangement joins TRBV5-1 to TRBJ1-1, with D possibly being TRBD1 (5 bases). CDR1 is SGHRS and CDR2 is YFSETQ in the germline V gene. CDR3 length: 16 residues. V was cut by 4 bases and J by 13 bases, with 29 bases left in between. The CDR3: CASSPGQGAGRVVDFF. DNA for the CDR3: TGCGCCAGCAGCCCGGGCCAGGGAGCGGGGCGAGTCGTAGATTTCTTT.

V and J are TRBV29-1 and TRBJ1-2, with 7 bases aligning to TRBD1. Germline V CDR1 and CDR2: SQVTM, ANQGSEA. This CDR3 is built from 12 residues. Trimming took 1 base from V and 7 from J; bases not matched to a gene: 3. The CDR3 sequence: CSVEVGGPGYTF. The CDR3 nucleotides are TGCAGCGTTGAAGTAGGGGGCCCTGGCTACACCTTC.

The rearrangement uses TRBV7-2 and TRBJ2-5; TRBD2 aligns across 8 bases. V was clipped by 2 bases and J by 1 base; unmatched bases: 12. The CDR3 is made up of 18 amino acids. Germline CDR1 is SGHTA and CDR2 is FQGNSA. The CDR3 spells CASSLLSGAGGTQETQYF. As DNA, the CDR3 is TGTGCCAGCAGCTTACTTTCGGGGGCGGGGGGCACCCAAGAGACCCAGTACTTC.

The V and J genes are TRBV3-1 (or the pseudogene TRBV3-2) and TRBJ1-1; weak D call: TRBD1 (6 bases). The CDR3 has 15 residues. Germline values: CDR1 LGHDT, CDR2 YNNKEL (reference sequence). V dropped 1 base and J dropped 2 bases, with 11 bases sitting between them. CDR3 region: CASSQARGHNTEAFF. The CDR3 DNA follows: TGTGCCAGCAGCCAAGCGAGGGGACACAACACTGAAGCTTTCTTT.

This clone has only one observation. The rearrangement joins TRBV27 to TRBJ1-4; D unresolved. Germline-derived CDR1 and CDR2 are MNHEY and SMNVEV (reference sequence). Trimming took off 6 bases at V and 2 bases at J, with 13 bases between the two ends. The CDR3 runs to 15 residues. The DNA for the CDR3 is TGTGCCAGCAGGCCTTCGGGTGGTACTAATGAAAAACTGTTTTTT. It codes for CASRPSGGTNEKLFF.

The CDR3 loop is CASSLRRGSGRDTQYF. CDR3 bases: TGTGCCAGCAGTTTACGCCGAGGTAGCGGGAGAGATACGCAGTATTTT. The chain links TRBV27 to TRBJ2-3, with 9 bases that match TRBD2. The CDR3 is 16 residues long. V dropped 2 bases and J dropped 5; count of bases not matched to a gene: 8. Looked up from germline, CDR1 is MNHEY and CDR2 is SMNVEV (reference sequence).

This clone came up once. This chain uses TRBV5-6 with TRBJ2-5, with D perhaps TRBD1 (6 bases). This CDR3 comprises 13 residues. In germline, CDR1 is SGHDT, CDR2 YYEEEE. Trimming cost V 3 bases and J 1 base, with 7 bases left between them. The CDR3 sequence is CASSWDTQETQYF. CDR3 in DNA: TGTGCCAGCAGCTGGGACACCCAAGAGACCCAGTACTTC. Using reference TRBV5-6 and TRBJ2-5 for the parts outside the CDR3, the full variable domain is DAGVTQSPTHLIKTRGQQVTLRCSPKSGHDTVSWYQQALGQGPQFIFQYYEEEERQRGNFPDRFSGHQFPNYSSELNVNALLLGDSALYLCASSWDTQETQYFGPGTRLLVL.

This chain links TRBV3-1 (or the pseudogene TRBV3-2) with TRBJ2-7, with 11 bases fitting TRBD2. The V and J ends lost 0 bases and 7 bases, in that order; junction bases with no gene match: 8. Germline CDR1 LGHDT, CDR2 YNNKEL (reference sequence). The CDR3 is made up of 16 amino acids. CDR3 residues: CASSQDLSGRAGEQYF. As DNA, the CDR3 is TGTGCCAGCAGCCAAGATCTTAGCGGGAGGGCCGGGGAGCAGTACTTC.

This chain connects TRBV23-1 to TRBJ1-5; the D gene is possibly TRBD1 (5 bases). TRBV23-1 is noted as an ORF with a role that remains uncertain. This CDR3 has 16 amino acids. V gave up 6 bases and J gave up 0 bases, with 15 bases separating them. The CDR3 sequence is CASSRGTTYSNQPQHF. The CDR3 nucleotides read TGCGCCAGCAGCCGCGGGACCACTTATAGCAATCAGCCCCAGCATTTT.

The rearrangement links TRBV6-1 to TRBJ1-4; 9 bases agree with TRBD1. The CDR3 length is 14 residues. In germline, CDR1 is MNHNS, CDR2 SASEGT. Losses at the gene ends were 3 bases for V and 10 bases for J; bases not matched to a gene: 6. The DNA for the CDR3 is TGTGCCAGCAGTGAGGGACAGGGAGTAATAAAACTGTTTTTT. As protein: CASSEGQGVIKLFF.

The V call is TRBV5-1, the J call TRBJ1-4; D is undetermined. Trimming took off 0 bases at V and 0 bases at J, with 6 bases between the two ends. The CDR3 is 15 amino acids. Germline assignment: CDR1 SGHRS and CDR2 YFSETQ. The CDR3 sequence is CASSLETATNEKLFF. CDR3 nucleotide sequence: TGCGCCAGCAGCTTGGAAACAGCAACTAATGAAAAACTGTTTTTT.

CDR3 loop: CASSSSERQYF. The CDR3 DNA is TGTGCCAGCAGCTCCTCAGAAAGGCAGTATTTT. The chain carries TRBV11-2 and TRBJ2-3; D remains ambiguous. Germline-derived CDR1 and CDR2 are SGHAT and FQNNGV. V was cut by 4 bases and J by 11 bases, with 10 bases left in between. This CDR3 has 11 residues.

The chain links TRBV15 to TRBJ2-2; 7 bases are a match to TRBD1. The V and J ends lost 5 bases and 8 bases, in that order; junction bases with no gene match: 8. Germline assignment: CDR1 LNHNV and CDR2 YYDKDF (reference sequence). The CDR3 runs to 14 residues. The CDR3 loop is CATSVTGALGELFF. The DNA of the CDR3 is TGTGCCACCAGCGTAACAGGGGCCCTGGGGGAGCTGTTTTTT. Complete variable domain (other parts from reference TRBV15 and TRBJ2-2): DAMVIQNPRYQVTQFGKPVTLSCSQTLNHNVMYWYQQKSSQAPKLLFHYYDKDFNNEADTPDNFQSRRPNTSFCFLDIRSPGLGDTAMYLCATSVTGALGELFFGEGSRLTVL.

The chain is built from TRBV19 and TRBJ2-2; D ambiguous. The V and J ends lost 10 bases and 6 bases respectively, with 15 bases between them. From germline, CDR1 is LNHDA and CDR2 SQIVND (reference sequence). This CDR3 contains 13 residues. The CDR3, as DNA: TGTGCCACAAAGTCCGTTGGGCCCGGGGAGCTGTTTTTT. Amino acids: CATKSVGPGELFF. Full variable domain (remainder filled in from reference TRBV19 and TRBJ2-2): DGGITQSPKYLFRKEGQNVTLSCEQNLNHDAMYWYRQDPGQGLRLIYYSQIVNDFQKGDIAEGYSVSREKKESFPLTVTSAQKNPTAFYLCATKSVGPGELFFGEGSRLTVL.

V and J are TRBV5-1 and TRBJ2-7, with D perhaps matching TRBD2 (5 bases). The V end lost 3 bases, the J end lost 5 bases, and 15 bases lay between the germline ends. Germline CDR1 is SGHRS and CDR2 is YFSETQ. This CDR3 is 14 amino acids long. The CDR3 reads CASSSGISEDEQYF. In DNA, the CDR3 is TGCGCCAGCAGCTCCGGGATTTCCGAGGACGAGCAGTACTTC.